The clone carrying this T cell receptor (beta chain) was seen many times. This sample is part of a study of human T cells and chemical hapten exposure. Study overall: Weekly scalp doses of diphenylcyclopropenone were given to patients during the roughly 25-week study.

Time point denoted: patch test 1, 2 weeks after DPC sensitization. Treatment indicated: therapeutic diphenylcyclopropenone sensitization with weekly scalp DPC. Trimming shortened V by 4 bases and J by 3 bases, and 7 bases separated the two germline ends. CDR3 length equals 12 residues. Germline CDR1 SQVTM, CDR2 ANQGSEA. Original handling: A typical sample had some 96,000 TCRs, with about 23,224 to 700,000 overall. In TCRdb, the RACE reads were re-called with MiXCR into one record per CDR3 protein. The V and J calls were not made by the authors but by TCRdb's processing. The repertoire has just under 350,000 distinct CDR3 sequences, approximately 6.3% of them found once; the top ten carry 8.4%.

V and J are TRBV29-1 and TRBJ1-5; unclear D gene. Sample: whole blood, taken in connection with sensitization to the hapten diphenylcyclopropenone (DPC). This receptor was identified in a woman aged 18-29 years with alopecia areata. Some clones in this sample may be carry-over from other donors' samples. CDR3 nucleotide sequence: TGCAGCGTTGGGTCCTACAATCAGCCCCAGCATTTT. Its translation is CSVGSYNQPQHF.